The T cell receptor beta chain under discussion was sequenced for a study of blood T cells in healthy people across ages. At the level of the study: About one barcoded beta molecule per two T cells was captured by template switching. Points from the study as a whole: Long-lived donors exceeded aged donors in naive CD4+ cells and diversity. Older age coincided with a roughly linear decline in TCR beta diversity per million T cells.

With regard to this clonotype: The antigen is unknown.

Germline-derived CDR1 and CDR2 are SGDLS and YYNGEE. The CDR3 contains 18 residues. V lost 0 bases, J lost 3 bases, and 14 bases stayed unmatched. Then a second PCR, running about 6 to 12 cycles, was carried out with a sample-barcoded 5' primer and a J-beta primer mix. Every cDNA molecule bore a tag from a template-switch adaptor containing 12 random nucleotides. Via MiXCR, TCRdb re-called the 5' RACE reads, giving one row per CDR3 protein. The sample carries almost 800,000 distinct CDR3 sequences, 55% to 70% recorded once. Sequenced input: blood. The chain employs TRBV9 and TRBJ2-7, with 8 bases matching TRBD2. This TCR was recovered from a man aged 30 to 45 in good health. CDR3 sequence (DNA): TGTGCCAGCAGCGTAGCCGGGGGGGACACTTTTGACTTCTACGAGCAGTACTTC. It encodes CASSVAGGDTFDFYEQYF. Drawing the rest from reference TRBV9 and TRBJ2-7, the complete variable domain is DSGVTQTPKHLITATGQRVTLRCSPRSGDLSVYWYQQSLDQGLQFLIQYYNGEERAKGNILERFSAQQFPDLHSELNLSSLELGDSALYFCASSVAGGDTFDFYEQYFGPGTRLTVT.